The 11 T cell receptor beta chains reported below all come from one sample, sequenced in a study of neurological immune-mediated disorders. The time point is: longitudinal time-point 3. A single record per CDR3 protein comes from TCRdb applying MiXCR to the 5' RACE reads. The sample gives approximately 84,000 distinct CDR3 sequences, about 4.3% of which show up once; roughly 5.6% is in the top ten. The material sequenced was PBMCs. All receptors come from a woman aged 60 to 75 with multiple sclerosis.

This clonotype appeared many times. CDR3 in DNA: TGTGCCAGCAGTTTGAAGCCTCCCGAGCAGTACTTC. Its protein is CASSLKPPEQYF. V and J are TRBV12-3 or TRBV12-4 and TRBJ2-7, with no clear D. The CDR3 spans 12 residues. The ends were cut back, 3 bases at V and 6 bases at J, with 9 bases in the middle.

This clonotype was seen ten or more times. The J gene is TRBJ2-1, the V gene TRBV3-1; 8 bases map to TRBD1. Germline V gene sequence: CDR1 LGHDT, CDR2 YNNKEL (reference sequence). Unmatched junction bases numbered 10, after V lost 7 bases and J lost 5 bases. The CDR3 runs to 15 residues. The CDR3 here is CASNFRTGRNNEQFF. CDR3 DNA: TGTGCCAGCAATTTCAGGACAGGGAGAAACAATGAGCAGTTCTTC.

This clonotype was recorded many times. This chain joins TRBV7-2 and TRBJ2-1, with a weak D call TRBD2 (6 bases). CDR3 length equals 12 residues. The ends were cut back, 5 bases at V and 9 bases at J, with 11 bases in the middle. Germline CDR1 SGHTA, CDR2 FQGNSA. CDR3 region: CASSAYGGEQFF. The CDR3 nucleotides read TGTGCCAGCAGCGCCTACGGGGGTGAGCAGTTCTTC.

This clonotype was seen at least ten times. The chain recombines TRBV28 with TRBJ2-5; D is possibly TRBD2 (6 bases). The germline V gene encodes CDR1 MDHEN and CDR2 SYDVKM. V shed 5 bases and J shed 5 bases, with 24 bases lying between them. There are 17 residues in the CDR3. The CDR3 DNA is TGTGCCAGCAGTCAACGCAGAGGACTAAAGGGTATGGAGACCCAGTACTTC. This encodes CASSQRRGLKGMETQYF.

This clonotype has at least ten counts. The V call is TRBV12-3 or TRBV12-4, the J call TRBJ2-7; D is perhaps TRBD1 (6 bases). Trimming shortened V by 6 bases and J by 2 bases, and 17 bases separated the two germline ends. The CDR3 has 15 amino acids. CDR3 sequence (DNA): TGTGCCAGCAGGCAACAGGGCGGTGGCGCCTACGAGCAGTACTTC. It encodes CASRQQGGGAYEQYF.

This clonotype has a count of ten or more. The chain recombines TRBV3-1 with TRBJ1-2, with D unresolved. V lost 4 bases, J lost 0 bases, and 9 bases lay in between. Germline loops: CDR1 LGHDT, CDR2 YNNKEL (reference sequence). This CDR3 has 14 amino acids. DNA for the CDR3: TGTGCCAGCAGCCGCCCGCCCTCTAACTATGGCTACACCTTC. Amino acid sequence: CASSRPPSNYGYTF.

This clonotype was found a few times. V and J are TRBV19 and TRBJ1-4; D remains unclear. This CDR3 has 13 residues. Germline V CDR1 and CDR2: LNHDA, SQIVND (reference sequence). Trimming took off 5 bases at V and 8 bases at J, with 12 bases between the two ends. The DNA of the CDR3 is TGTGCCAGTAGTGGGGATTTCTCAGAAAAACTGTTTTTT. It is translated as CASSGDFSEKLFF. Based on the CDR3 plus reference TRBV19 and TRBJ1-4, the full variable domain is DGGITQSPKYLFRKEGQNVTLSCEQNLNHDAMYWYRQDPGQGLRLIYYSQIVNDFQKGDIAEGYSVSREKKESFPLTVTSAQKNPTAFYLCASSGDFSEKLFFGSGTQLSVL.

This clonotype was counted at least ten times. The V call is TRBV12-3 or TRBV12-4, the J call TRBJ1-5, with D perhaps TRBD1 (6 bases). V was clipped by 3 bases and J by 2 bases, with 11 bases between them. CDR3 size: 15 residues. For the CDR3, the DNA is TGTGCCAGCAGTTTCAGGGGCGTCGGCAATCAGCCCCAGCATTTT. It encodes CASSFRGVGNQPQHF.

In its sample, this clonotype was seen many times. CDR3: CASSLVAGSHGYTF. DNA for the CDR3: TGCGCCAGCAGCTTGGTGGCAGGCTCTCATGGCTACACCTTC. This chain connects TRBV5-1 to TRBJ1-2; D remains ambiguous. V lost 0 bases and J lost 6, with 12 bases in between. The CDR3 is made up of 14 amino acids. Germline V gene sequence: CDR1 SGHRS, CDR2 YFSETQ.

This clonotype has a count of ten or more. The chain is built from TRBV3-1 and TRBJ1-2; 8 bases line up with TRBD1. With V trimmed by 0 bases and J by 4 bases, 4 bases remained unmatched. The CDR3 extends over 15 amino acids. CDR1 LGHDT and CDR2 YNNKEL come from the germline V gene (reference sequence). CDR3 region: CASSQDRGQGYGYTF. In DNA form, the CDR3 reads TGTGCCAGCAGCCAAGATCGCGGACAGGGCTATGGCTACACCTTC. The whole variable domain, filled in from reference TRBV3-1 and TRBJ1-2, reads DTAVSQTPKYLVTQMGNDKSIKCEQNLGHDTMYWYKQDSKKFLKIMFSYNNKELIINETVPNRFSPKSPDKAHLNLHINSLELGDSAVYFCASSQDRGQGYGYTFGSGTRLTVV.

Ten or more counts support this clonotype. The chain employs TRBV15 and TRBJ1-3; 7 bases match TRBD1. The CDR3 runs 14 residues. Germline trimming cut 5 bases from V and 0 bases from J; bases unmatched to any gene: 1. The germline V gene encodes CDR1 LNHNV and CDR2 YYDKDF (reference sequence). CDR3 region: CATSWDSSGNTIYF. The DNA for the CDR3 is TGTGCCACCAGCTGGGACAGCTCTGGAAACACCATATATTTT.